The clone carrying this T cell receptor (beta chain) has a handful of counts. Its cognate antigen is unknown. This entry is derived from a study of T-cell memory formation after mild COVID-19. Study-wide results and caveats: Mainly in CM and EM were contracting CD4+ clones; CD8+ were in EMRA. CD4+ bias marked clones expanding day 15 to 37, unlike balanced contracting clones. SARS-CoV-2 specificity of second-wave clones peaking day 37 was unconfirmed.

The ends were cut back, 5 bases at V and 1 base at J, with 18 bases in the middle. The CDR3 runs to 17 residues. Via MiXCR, TCRdb re-called the 5' RACE reads, giving one row per CDR3 protein. In the table there are roughly 180,000 distinct CDR3 sequences, roughly 12% of which are singletons. This TCR came from a young man who had mild COVID-19 (a few samples of this study predate the infection). Cell type and time point are not known. Sequenced input: PBMCs or a T cell subset sorted from them (not recorded which). The chain carries TRBV12-3 or TRBV12-4 and TRBJ1-5, with a possible D match to TRBD1 (5 bases). The CDR3 region has the DNA TGTGCCAGCAGTATAATGGGACTATGGAAAAGCAATCAGCCCCAGCATTTT. Its translation is CASSIMGLWKSNQPQHF.